These T cell receptor beta chains were read from a single sample in a study of blood T cell repertoires in COVID-19. Libraries were prepared by immunoSEQ multiplex PCR; TCRdb keeps only in-frame clonotypes and omits some of them. The data show approximately 140,000 clones, around 83% seen once. Sequencing used peripheral blood. The receptors here all came from a man between 40 and 49 years old with active or convalescent COVID-19. Both conserved end residues are part of each CDR3. D genes are given only for firm matches. Clone size is stated in some rows and not others, as once, few, many or a class when expanded.

clone size	J gene	D gene	V gene	CDR3 protein	CDR3 DNA
.	TRBJ1-2	.	TRBV2	CASRGGGAHGYTF	TGTGCCAGCAGAGGCGGGGGCGCCCATGGCTACACCTTC
once	TRBJ2-7	TRBD1	TRBV30	CAWSLGQGYYEQYF	TGTGCCTGGAGCCTCGGACAGGGCTACTACGAGCAGTACTTC
.	TRBJ1-2	.	TRBV5-6	CASSGPGSLGYGYTF	TGTGCCAGCAGCGGCCCGGGGTCTTTGGGGTATGGCTACACCTTC
.	TRBJ2-1	TRBD1	TRBV24-1	CATSDSQGWNEQFF	TGTGCCACCAGTGATTCACAGGGGTGGAATGAGCAGTTCTTC
.	TRBJ2-5	.	TRBV19	CASSIVPGQETQYF	TGTGCCAGTAGTATAGTGCCAGGACAAGAGACCCAGTACTTC
once	TRBJ1-6	.	TRBV2	CASSEAGQPNSPLHF	TGTGCCAGCAGTGAAGCCGGACAGCCTAATTCACCCCTCCACTTT
.	TRBJ1-2	.	TRBV14	CASSQASVNPFF	TGTGCCAGCAGCCAAGCCAGCGTCAACCCCTTCTTC
.	TRBJ2-5	TRBD1	TRBV24-1	CATSTGGGKTQYF	TGTGCCACCAGTACAGGGGGTGGAAAGACCCAGTACTTC
.	TRBJ2-5	.	TRBV5-4	CASSLGGEETQYF	TGTGCCAGCAGCTTGGGCGGGGAGGAGACCCAGTACTTC
few	TRBJ1-2	TRBD1	TRBV7-2	CASSLGQGARYGYTF	TGTGCCAGCAGCCTAGGACAGGGGGCTAGATATGGCTACACCTTC
once	TRBJ1-1	TRBD1	TRBV5-1	CASSGGQGGGTEAFF	TGCGCCAGCAGCGGCGGACAGGGGGGAGGGACTGAAGCTTTCTTT
.	TRBJ1-1	.	TRBV6-5	CASSYSGPRNTEAFF	TGTGCCAGCAGTTACTCGGGGCCTCGGAACACTGAAGCTTTCTTT
many	TRBJ1-1	.	TRBV18	CASSFDMNTEAFF	TGTGCCAGCTCATTCGACATGAACACTGAAGCTTTCTTT
few	TRBJ1-1	.	TRBV29-1	CSVELRGGTEAFF	TGCAGCGTTGAATTGAGGGGGGGCACTGAAGCTTTCTTT
.	TRBJ2-7	.	TRBV19	CARTQQVSYEQYF	TGTGCCAGAACCCAACAGGTCTCCTACGAGCAGTACTTC
.	TRBJ1-1	.	TRBV2	CASSEWEGLSEAFF	TGTGCCAGCAGTGAATGGGAGGGTTTGAGTGAAGCTTTCTTT
.	TRBJ2-3	.	TRBV11-3	CASSLEFADTQYF	TGTGCCAGCAGCTTAGAATTCGCAGATACGCAGTATTTT
.	TRBJ2-5	TRBD1	TRBV19	CASTNPGTGEETQYF	TGTGCCAGTACAAATCCCGGGACAGGGGAAGAGACCCAGTACTTC
few	TRBJ2-3	TRBD2	TRBV6-4	CASSDSTSGGADTQYF	TGTGCCAGCAGTGACTCGACTAGCGGGGGGGCAGATACGCAGTATTTT
.	TRBJ1-2	.	TRBV25-1	CASSEEWWTDGYTF	TGTGCCAGCAGTGAAGAATGGTGGACAGATGGCTACACCTTC
.	TRBJ2-1	TRBD2	TRBV18	CASSPGPSGVGNEQFF	TGTGCCAGCTCACCAGGACCTAGCGGTGTGGGGAATGAGCAGTTCTTC
.	TRBJ2-5	TRBD1	TRBV12-3/TRBV12-4	CASKRGRQETQYF	TGTGCCAGCAAAAGGGGGCGGCAAGAGACCCAGTACTTC
.	TRBJ1-1	TRBD1	TRBV29-1	CSVRLVQGAKGTEAFF	TGCAGCGTCCGACTGGTACAGGGGGCCAAAGGTACTGAAGCTTTCTTT
.	TRBJ2-1	TRBD2	TRBV6-6	CASSYRTSGNEQFF	TGTGCCAGCAGTTACAGGACTAGCGGAAATGAGCAGTTCTTC
.	TRBJ2-4	TRBD1	TRBV2	CASSMVDRELNIQYF	TGTGCCAGCAGTATGGTTGACAGGGAGCTCAACATTCAGTACTTC
once	TRBJ1-5	TRBD1	TRBV5-1	CASSQGTDPNQPQHF	TGCGCCAGCAGCCAAGGGACAGACCCCAATCAGCCCCAGCATTTT
.	TRBJ2-2	.	TRBV27	CASSLGGYGELFF	TGTGCCAGCAGTTTAGGGGGCTACGGGGAGCTGTTTTTT
.	TRBJ2-1	.	TRBV3-1/TRBV3-2	CASGMGLSSYNEQFF	TGTGCCAGCGGAATGGGGCTCAGCTCCTACAATGAGCAGTTCTTC
.	TRBJ2-7	TRBD1	TRBV9	CASSVGKGQAYEQYF	TGTGCCAGCAGCGTAGGCAAGGGACAGGCCTACGAGCAGTACTTC
few	TRBJ2-3	TRBD2	TRBV13	CASSSRPARVSGGHTQYF	TGTGCCAGCAGCTCGCGACCTGCCCGGGTTAGCGGGGGACATACGCAGTATTTT
.	TRBJ1-6	.	TRBV25-1	CASSANTVTGGNSPLHF	TGTGCCAGCAGTGCCAACACGGTGACTGGAGGAAATTCACCCCTCCACTTT
.	TRBJ1-1	TRBD1	TRBV5-1	CASRVGDSHYTEAFF	TGCGCCAGCAGGGTGGGGGACAGCCATTACACTGAAGCTTTCTTT
once	TRBJ2-1	TRBD2	TRBV6-2/TRBV6-3	CASSYSSSGGLYNEQFF	TGTGCCAGCAGTTACTCGTCTAGCGGGGGACTATACAATGAGCAGTTCTTC
.	TRBJ2-6	.	TRBV3-1/TRBV3-2	CASSQVHVLSGANVLTF	TGTGCCAGCAGCCAAGTACACGTCCTCTCTGGGGCCAACGTCCTGACTTTC
.	TRBJ1-6	.	TRBV6-5	CASSTSPLHF	TGTGCCAGCAGTACATCACCCCTCCACTTT
.	TRBJ2-7	TRBD2	TRBV6-2/TRBV6-3	CASSYSSGGTPYEQYF	TGTGCCAGCAGCTACTCTAGCGGGGGGACCCCCTACGAGCAGTACTTC
.	TRBJ2-1	TRBD2	TRBV5-4	CASSLRTSGGADEQFF	TGTGCCAGCAGCTTACGGACTAGCGGGGGGGCCGATGAGCAGTTCTTC
.	TRBJ2-5	.	TRBV4-3	CASSQGTKETQYF	TGCGCCAGCAGCCAAGGGACAAAAGAGACCCAGTACTTC
.	TRBJ2-7	TRBD1	TRBV27	CASSGQGETYEQYF	TGTGCCAGCAGTGGACAGGGGGAAACCTACGAGCAGTACTTC
.	TRBJ1-3	.	TRBV30	CAWSVQGNTIYF	TGTGCCTGGAGTGTACAAGGAAACACCATATATTTT
.	TRBJ2-5	TRBD1	TRBV11-3	CASSRSRDRGETQYF	TGTGCCAGCAGCCGTAGCAGGGACAGGGGAGAGACCCAGTACTTC
.	TRBJ2-3	TRBD2	TRBV7-2	CASSLRLAGTTDTQYF	TGTGCCAGCAGCTTAAGGCTAGCGGGGACCACAGATACGCAGTATTTT
few	TRBJ1-1	.	TRBV6-5	CASSYQGSNTNTEAFF	TGTGCCAGCAGTTACCAGGGGAGTAACACGAACACTGAAGCTTTCTTT
.	TRBJ1-4	.	TRBV6-1	CASSEVQTTNEKLFF	TGTGCCAGCAGTGAAGTTCAGACAACTAATGAAAAACTGTTTTTT
.	TRBJ1-5	.	TRBV27	CASSFEGINQPQHF	TGTGCCAGCAGTTTTGAGGGAATCAATCAGCCCCAGCATTTT
.	TRBJ2-7	.	TRBV30	CAWSVPRVSDYEQYF	TGTGCCTGGAGTGTTCCCAGGGTTTCCGACTACGAGCAGTACTTC
once	TRBJ2-5	.	TRBV5-6	CASSLVTEETQYF	TGTGCCAGCAGCTTGGTTACAGAAGAGACCCAGTACTTC
few	TRBJ1-1	.	TRBV5-6	CASSSPGRQAIEAFF	TGTGCCAGCAGCTCGCCGGGAAGACAGGCCATTGAAGCTTTCTTT
.	TRBJ2-5	TRBD1	TRBV5-1	CASSSGQGVETQYF	TGCGCCAGCAGCTCTGGACAGGGGGTAGAGACCCAGTACTTC
.	TRBJ2-5	TRBD2	TRBV7-8	CASRDEGLVRETQYF	TGTGCCAGCAGGGACGAGGGACTAGTACGGGAGACCCAGTACTTC
.	TRBJ2-7	.	TRBV9	CASSVGGVGSYEQYF	TGTGCCAGCAGCGTAGGCGGGGTGGGGTCCTACGAGCAGTACTTC